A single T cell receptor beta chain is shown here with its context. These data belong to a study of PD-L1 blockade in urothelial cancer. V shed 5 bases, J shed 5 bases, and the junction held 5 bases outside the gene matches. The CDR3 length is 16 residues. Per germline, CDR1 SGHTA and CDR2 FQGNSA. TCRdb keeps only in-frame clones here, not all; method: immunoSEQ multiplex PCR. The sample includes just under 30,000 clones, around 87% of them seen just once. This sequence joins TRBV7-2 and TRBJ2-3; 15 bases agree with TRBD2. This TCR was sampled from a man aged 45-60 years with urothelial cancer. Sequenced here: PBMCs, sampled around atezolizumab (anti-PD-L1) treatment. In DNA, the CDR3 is TGTGCCAGCAGCGGACTAGCGGGGGGGCGTGGAGATACGCAGTATTTT. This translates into CASSGLAGGRGDTQYF.